This T cell receptor (beta chain) was observed in a study of vaccination and CD4 T cells after COVID-19. The treatment was: approximately 9-day PBMC culture with coronavirus spike peptide pools or control peptides (ViraFEST assay). Sequencing of cultured CD4+ T cell DNA used the Oncomine TCR Beta short-read assay. One entry per CDR3 protein results from TCRdb running MiXCR on the PCR reads. The data hold fewer than 20,000 distinct CDR3 sequences, with less than 75% observed a single time. With regard to this clonotype: Its antigen is as yet unknown.

V was clipped by 0 bases and J by 8 bases, with 6 bases between them. The germline CDR1 and CDR2 sequences are SGHVS and FNYEAQ. This CDR3 has 12 amino acids. The rearrangement joins TRBV7-6 to TRBJ2-3; TRBD2 might be the D (5 bases). The sample consisted of CD4+ T cells from blood, cultured in vitro. This TCR was recovered from a human donor who had recovered from COVID-19. Here the CDR3 reads CASSLAGSTQYF. For the CDR3, the DNA is TGTGCCAGCAGCTTAGCAGGGAGTACGCAGTATTTT.